One T cell receptor (beta chain) is described in this entry. Its target is not known. These data come from a study of T cell repertoires in cytomegalovirus infection. About the research overall: It was the public TCR beta signatures that indicated both CMV infection and matching HLA type.

TCRdb fed the reads into MiXCR, producing one record per CDR3 protein. The data contain 560,000 or so distinct CDR3 sequences, approximately 15% of them singletons. The CDR3 extends over 17 amino acids. Germline V gives CDR1 MNHEY, CDR2 SVGEGT. V was clipped by 2 bases and J by 2 bases, with 19 bases between them. General study results and limits: Cumulative public TCR beta family frequency identified CMV carriers with the relevant HLA. CMV-specific TCR beta clonotypes restricted by HLA-C dominated the ex vivo response.

This chain uses TRBV6-2 or TRBV6-3 with TRBJ2-7; D gene uncertain. This TCR was recovered from a human donor in good health (CMV status not recorded). Some clones in this sample may be carry-over from other donors' samples. The material sequenced was CD8+ T cells from PBMCs. CDR3 region: CASSYAPEDHKPYEQYF. The CDR3 DNA sequence: TGTGCCAGCAGTTACGCCCCCGAGGACCATAAGCCCTACGAGCAGTACTTC.